Each of the 5 T cell receptor beta chains below was sequenced from the same sample in a study of PD-1 blockade in classical Hodgkin lymphoma. Sequencing was performed with immunoSEQ multiplex PCR; in TCRdb, only in-frame clones are kept and a portion is missing. The sample lists approximately 44,000 clones, approximately 70% occurring once. Each patient experienced a relapse that followed autologous stem cell transplantation, and brentuximab vedotin exposure varied. Sequencing was performed on peripheral blood mononuclear cells (PBMCs), taken at baseline. The source is a human donor with classical Hodgkin lymphoma.

The chain has TRBV7-8 and TRBJ2-1, with a weak D call TRBD1 (5 bases). Trimming stripped 2 bases from V and 5 bases from J, with 7 bases between. Germline V lookup: CDR1 SGHVS, CDR2 FQNEAQ. The CDR3 is made up of 13 amino acids. The CDR3 sequence: CASSLNRNNEQFF. The CDR3 coding sequence is TGTGCCAGCAGCTTAAACAGGAACAATGAGCAGTTCTTC. Based on the CDR3 plus reference TRBV7-8 and TRBJ2-1, the full variable domain is GAGVSQSPRYKVAKRGQDVALRCDPISGHVSLFWYQQALGQGPEFLTYFQNEAQLDKSGLPSDRFFAERPEGSVSTLKIQRTQQEDSAVYLCASSLNRNNEQFFGPGTRLTVL.

The chain couples TRBV7-3 to TRBJ1-1, with D perhaps TRBD1 (5 bases). The CDR3 extends over 15 amino acids. Germline V gene sequence: CDR1 SGHTA, CDR2 FQGTGA. The V end lost 2 bases, the J end lost 3 bases, and 13 bases lay between the germline ends. The CDR3 DNA reads TGTGCCAGCAGCTTAGGCGGGAGGGACGACACTGAAGCTTTCTTT. Translation: CASSLGGRDDTEAFF.

Of note for this clone: An end of the junction does not agree with germline; a read error may underlie this. The V gene is TRBV9, the J gene TRBJ2-1, with TRBD1 matching 7 bases. Per germline, CDR1 SGDLS and CDR2 YYNGEE. The CDR3 is 12 amino acids. CDR3 in DNA: TGTGCCAGCAGCGTAGCTGGGACAGAGCCCATCTTC. It yields the protein CASSVAGTEPIF.

V usage is TRBV6-6 and J usage is TRBJ2-7, with a possible D match to TRBD2 (6 bases). The CDR3 is 13 residues long. The V end was cut by 2 bases, the J end by 9 bases, with 14 bases between. Looked up from germline, CDR1 is MNHNY and CDR2 is SVGAGI (reference sequence). Written as DNA, the CDR3 is TGTGCCAGCAGTTACGAGGGAGGTTCGGTGCAGTACTTC. This encodes CASSYEGGSVQYF.

This rearrangement joins TRBV7-9 to TRBJ1-4; a weak D match, TRBD1 (5 bases). The CDR3 is 14 amino acids. Trimming took off 8 bases at V and 8 bases at J, with 18 bases between the two ends. Germline V CDR1 and CDR2: SEHNR, FQNEAQ (reference sequence). This CDR3 reads CASSDRGSREKLFF. The CDR3 DNA reads TGTGCCAGCTCCGACCGGGGGTCCCGAGAAAAACTGTTTTTT.